This T cell receptor beta chain was captured in a study of blood T cell repertoires in COVID-19. Study details: Both acute and convalescent COVID-19 samples were obtained from the United States, Italy and Spain. T cells, B-cell-depleted T cells, or PBMCs supplied cDNA or gDNA.

CDR1 and CDR2 from the germline V gene are SQVTM and ANQGSEA. This CDR3 region has 12 residues. V was shortened by 5 bases and J by 2 bases, with 9 bases between the two germline ends. Cohorts were determined from participant-reported clinical history. Assay used: immunoSEQ multiplex PCR; TCRdb lists only in-frame clones, some missing. The sample has 200,000 to 250,000 clones; roughly 88% are singletons. V usage is TRBV29-1 and J usage is TRBJ1-2, with a tentative D call TRBD1 (5 bases). The sample taken for sequencing was PBMCs or T cells enriched from blood (not recorded which). The source is a woman aged 40 to 55 with acute COVID-19. The chain's CDR3 is CSVFGGNYGYTF. In DNA form, the CDR3 reads TGCAGCGTTTTCGGGGGGAACTATGGCTACACCTTC. The full variable domain, rest sourced from reference TRBV29-1 and TRBJ1-2, is SAVISQKPSRDICQRGTSLTIQCQVDSQVTMMFWYRQQPGQSLTLIATANQGSEATYESGFVIDKFPISRPNLTFSTLTVSNMSPEDSSIYLCSVFGGNYGYTFGSGTRLTVV.